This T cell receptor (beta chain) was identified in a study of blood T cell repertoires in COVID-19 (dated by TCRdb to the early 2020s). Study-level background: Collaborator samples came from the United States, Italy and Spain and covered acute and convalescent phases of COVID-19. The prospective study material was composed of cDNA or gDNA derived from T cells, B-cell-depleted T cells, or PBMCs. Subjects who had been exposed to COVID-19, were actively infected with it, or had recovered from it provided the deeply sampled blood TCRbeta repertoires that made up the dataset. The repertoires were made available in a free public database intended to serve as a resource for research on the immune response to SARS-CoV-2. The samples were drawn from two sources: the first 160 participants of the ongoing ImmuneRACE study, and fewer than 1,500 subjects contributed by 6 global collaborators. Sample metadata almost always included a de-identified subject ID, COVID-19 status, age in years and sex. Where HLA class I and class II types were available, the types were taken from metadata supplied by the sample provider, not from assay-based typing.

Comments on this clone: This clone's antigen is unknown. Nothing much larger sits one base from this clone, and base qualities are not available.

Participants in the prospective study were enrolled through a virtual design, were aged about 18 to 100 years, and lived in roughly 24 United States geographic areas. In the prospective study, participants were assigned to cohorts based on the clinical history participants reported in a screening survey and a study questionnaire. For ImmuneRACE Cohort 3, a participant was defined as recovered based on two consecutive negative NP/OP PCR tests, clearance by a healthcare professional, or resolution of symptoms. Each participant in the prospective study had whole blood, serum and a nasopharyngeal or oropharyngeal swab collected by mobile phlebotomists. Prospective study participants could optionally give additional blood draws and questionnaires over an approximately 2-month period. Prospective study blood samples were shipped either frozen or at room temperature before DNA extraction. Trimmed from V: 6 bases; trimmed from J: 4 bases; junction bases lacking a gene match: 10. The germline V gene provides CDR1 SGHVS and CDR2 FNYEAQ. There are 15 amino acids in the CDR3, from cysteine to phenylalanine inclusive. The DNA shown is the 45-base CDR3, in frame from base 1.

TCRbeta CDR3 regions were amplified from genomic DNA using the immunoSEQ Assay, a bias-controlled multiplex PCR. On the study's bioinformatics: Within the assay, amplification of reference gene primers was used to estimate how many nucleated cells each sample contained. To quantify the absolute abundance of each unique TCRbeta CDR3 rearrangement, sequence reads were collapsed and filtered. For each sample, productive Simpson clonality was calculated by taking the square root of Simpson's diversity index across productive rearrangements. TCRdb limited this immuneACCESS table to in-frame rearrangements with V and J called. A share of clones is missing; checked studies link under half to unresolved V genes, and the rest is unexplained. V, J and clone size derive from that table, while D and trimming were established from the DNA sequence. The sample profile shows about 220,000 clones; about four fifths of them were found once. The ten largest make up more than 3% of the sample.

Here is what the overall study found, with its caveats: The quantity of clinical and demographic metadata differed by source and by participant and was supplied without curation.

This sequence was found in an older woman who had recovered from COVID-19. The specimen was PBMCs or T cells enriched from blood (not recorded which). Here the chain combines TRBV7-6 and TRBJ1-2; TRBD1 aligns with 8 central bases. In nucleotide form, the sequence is TGTGCCAGCAGTCCGGGACAGGCGTGGGGCTATGGCTACACCTTC. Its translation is CASSPGQAWGYGYTF.